One and the same sample provided the 26 T cell receptor beta chains below, sequenced in a study of OX40 agonist ivuxolimab in advanced cancers. The method was immunoSEQ multiplex PCR; TCRdb's version includes in-frame clones alone and lacks a portion of them. This table holds tens of thousands of clones, 75% to 90% found once. Here the sequenced sample was CD4+ or CD8+ T cells sorted from blood, taken in a trial of the OX40 agonist ivuxolimab. The receptor source for this set is an adult with an advanced solid tumor such as melanoma, head and neck, liver or kidney cancer.

As concerns this clone: One end of the junction does not line up with germline, which may come from a read error. The rearrangement joins TRBV28 to TRBJ2-5, with 7 bases fitting TRBD1. CDR1 and CDR2 (germline): MDHEN, SYDVKM. This CDR3 is built from 16 residues. The DNA of the CDR3 is TGTGTCAGCAGGCATAGGGACAGAAGAATTGGGGAGACCCAGTACTTC. This codes for CVSRHRDRRIGETQYF.

The rearrangement joins TRBV4-1 to TRBJ1-1; D possibly corresponds to TRBD1 (5 bases). V lost 4 bases and J 7 bases, leaving 13 bases between the germline ends. The CDR3 runs to 13 residues. CDR1 and CDR2 (germline): MGHRA, YSYEKL. CDR3 residues: CASSPPEGFEAFF. As DNA, the CDR3 is TGCGCCAGCAGCCCCCCGGAGGGGTTTGAAGCTTTCTTT.

The V call is TRBV5-4, the J call TRBJ2-5; 8 bases agree with TRBD1. The CDR3 has 15 amino acids. Germline CDR1 is SGHNT and CDR2 is YYREEE (reference sequence). V dropped 3 bases and J dropped 1; count of bases not matched to a gene: 5. CDR3 protein: CASSSGQDTQETQYF. The CDR3 DNA follows: TGTGCCAGCAGCTCGGGACAGGACACCCAAGAGACCCAGTACTTC.

V is TRBV7-3 and J is TRBJ1-6; 8 bases align to TRBD1. CDR3 length: 16 amino acids. Germline V gene data show CDR1 as SGHTA and CDR2 as FQGTGA. V dropped 5 bases and J dropped 10; count of bases not matched to a gene: 13. The CDR3 region has the DNA TGTGCCAGCAGCGAACGACCACAGGGGGGAGGATCACCCCTCCACTTT. Translation: CASSERPQGGGSPLHF.

V gene TRBV9 combines with J gene TRBJ2-2, with D unresolved. Trimming stripped 4 bases from V and 6 bases from J, with 13 bases between. Germline CDR1 SGDLS, CDR2 YYNGEE. The CDR3 extends over 14 amino acids. The DNA of the CDR3 is TGTGCCAGCAGCCCCCACGTGGGTCCCGGGGAGCTGTTTTTT. Its translation is CASSPHVGPGELFF.

This clone was counted a single time. This CDR3 is CASSAGGGPLTDTQYF. The CDR3 bases are TGTGCCAGCAGCGCCGGGGGAGGGCCACTCACAGATACGCAGTATTTT. This chain uses TRBV2 with TRBJ2-3; 7 positions match TRBD2. Unmatched junction bases numbered 11, after V lost 6 bases and J lost 2 bases. The CDR3 length is 16 residues. Per germline, CDR1 SNHLY and CDR2 FYNNEI.

The chain couples TRBV5-1 to TRBJ1-1; D is possibly TRBD1 (5 bases). Trimming cost V 4 bases and J 0 bases, with 10 bases left between them. CDR3 length: 14 residues. Germline assignment: CDR1 SGHRS and CDR2 YFSETQ. The CDR3 sequence is CASSQGRVNTEAFF. For the CDR3, the DNA is TGCGCCAGCAGCCAGGGTCGGGTGAACACTGAAGCTTTCTTT.

This clone was counted once. The sample has other DNA sequences that encode this CDR3 too. The genes are TRBV9 and TRBJ1-3, with D possibly matching TRBD1 (5 bases). The V and J ends lost 4 bases and 3 bases respectively, with 8 bases between them. Germline-derived CDR1 and CDR2 are SGDLS and YYNGEE. CDR3 length equals 13 residues. The CDR3 is CASSRGDGNTIYF. The CDR3 region has the DNA TGTGCCAGCAGCAGGGGCGATGGAAACACCATATATTTT.

In the case of this clone: At one end the junction does not follow the germline gene, possibly because of a read error. The V call is TRBV6-5, the J call TRBJ2-1, with D unclear. Germline V gene data show CDR1 as MNHEY and CDR2 as SVGAGI. This CDR3 spans 16 amino acids. For the CDR3, the DNA is TGTGCCAGCAGTCACTCAGGAACGAGCCCCTACAATGAGCAGTTCTTC. It is translated as CASSHSGTSPYNEQFF.

The gene calls are TRBV29-1 and TRBJ2-3, with no clear D. The germline V and J ends were trimmed by 5 bases and 4 bases, with 7 bases remaining between them. CDR3 length equals 11 residues. Germline values: CDR1 SQVTM, CDR2 ANQGSEA. CDR3 sequence: CSVYDPDTQYF. CDR3 DNA: TGCAGCGTTTACGACCCAGATACGCAGTATTTT.

The chain couples TRBV2 to TRBJ1-4, with a possible D match to TRBD1 (5 bases). Trimming left V 4 bases short and J 8 bases short, with 11 bases between. CDR1 is SNHLY and CDR2 is FYNNEI in the germline V gene. This CDR3 spans 13 amino acids. The CDR3 DNA follows: TGTGCCAGCAGTGCCCCGGAGGGGGAAAAACTGTTTTTT. Its protein product is CASSAPEGEKLFF.

This clone was detected once. V and J are TRBV5-4 and TRBJ2-3; D assignment may be TRBD1 or TRBD2 (5 bases each). Trimming took 6 bases from V and 2 from J, leaving 16 bases between them. From germline, CDR1 is SGHNT and CDR2 YYREEE (reference sequence). This CDR3 has 15 residues. The CDR3 loop is CASTRSGRLTDTQYF. The CDR3 region has the DNA TGTGCCAGCACCCGTTCGGGGCGGCTCACAGATACGCAGTATTTT.

The rearrangement links TRBV5-1 to TRBJ1-2; D is unresolved. Germline-derived CDR1 and CDR2 are SGHRS and YFSETQ. The germline V and J ends were trimmed by 5 bases and 7 bases, with 12 bases remaining between them. The CDR3 has 12 residues. CDR3 residues: CASRPEEGGYTF. Here the CDR3 DNA reads TGCGCCAGCAGACCTGAAGAGGGTGGCTACACCTTC.

This clone was found once. The V gene is TRBV15, the J gene TRBJ2-5; D call uncertain. The J call may be mistaken, given a closer DNA end match to TRBJ2-7. This CDR3 comprises 13 residues. CDR1 and CDR2 from the germline V gene are LNHNV and YYDKDF (reference sequence). CDR3 residues: CATSREASYEQYF. As DNA, the CDR3 is TGTGCCACCAGCAGAGAAGCGTCCTACGAGCAGTACTTC.

V is TRBV2 and J is TRBJ2-1, with TRBD1 matching over 8 bases. The V segment lost 6 bases and the J segment 3 bases; nucleotides outside the gene matches: 1. The CDR3 has 13 residues. Germline CDR1 reads SNHLY; CDR2 reads FYNNEI. The CDR3 region is CASRGTGYNEQFF. In DNA form, the CDR3 reads TGTGCCAGCAGGGGGACAGGCTACAATGAGCAGTTCTTC.

J is TRBJ1-2 and V is TRBV10-2; TRBD1 might be the D (6 bases). CDR3 length: 16 residues. Trimming removed 0 bases from V and 3 bases from J, with 14 bases in between. Looked up from germline, CDR1 is WSHSY and CDR2 is SAAADI. In nucleotides, the CDR3 is TGCGCCAGCAGTGAGTCGGTTGACAGGTCGGACTATGGCTACACCTTC. It specifies CASSESVDRSDYGYTF.

Regarding this clone: A read error may account for a junction end that differs from germline. In nucleotides, the CDR3 is TGTGCCAGCAGTTACTCCGGGACAGGGGAAGTCTTC. Protein: CASSYSGTGEVF. The chain carries TRBV2 and TRBJ2-7; 10 bases match TRBD1. The CDR3 sequence is 12 residues long. Germline V gene data show CDR1 as SNHLY and CDR2 as FYNNEI. Full variable domain (rest looked up from reference TRBV2 and TRBJ2-7): EPEVTQTPSHQVTQMGQEVILRCVPISNHLYFYWYRQILGQKVEFLVSFYNNEISEKSEIFDDQFSVERPDGSNFTLKIRSTKLEDSAMYFCASSYSGTGEVFGPGTRLTVT.

The J gene is TRBJ2-7, the V gene TRBV5-6; perhaps TRBD2 as D (5 bases). The germline V and J ends were trimmed by 2 bases and 11 bases, with 20 bases remaining between them. Germline values: CDR1 SGHDT, CDR2 YYEEEE. The CDR3 has 14 residues. CDR3 residues: CASSFGGSATREYF. CDR3 nucleotide sequence: TGTGCCAGCAGCTTCGGCGGATCCGCTACGAGGGAGTACTTC.

This chain connects TRBV5-1 to TRBJ1-5, with D possibly matching TRBD1 (6 bases). This CDR3 is built from 16 residues. Germline CDR1 reads SGHRS; CDR2 reads YFSETQ. Trimming took 5 bases from V and 2 from J, leaving 17 bases between them. CDR3 bases: TGCGCCAGCAGTCCCGGGGGGGGCCGAGGCAATCAGCCCCAGCATTTT. Translated, it gives CASSPGGGRGNQPQHF.

The chain couples TRBV5-4 to TRBJ2-2; D possibly matches TRBD1 or TRBD2 (5 bases each). The CDR3 consists of 16 residues. V lost 4 bases and J lost 4, with 17 bases in between. CDR1 SGHNT and CDR2 YYREEE come from the germline V gene (reference sequence). In DNA form, the CDR3 reads TGTGCCAGCAGCCGTGAGAGGGGAGAGACCACCGGGGAGCTGTTTTTT. The encoded protein is CASSRERGETTGELFF.

V gene TRBV4-2 combines with J gene TRBJ2-5; D uncertain. This CDR3 contains 15 residues. V dropped 0 bases and J dropped 2 bases, with 10 bases sitting between them. The germline CDR1 and CDR2 sequences are LGHNA and YNFKEQ. The chain's CDR3 is CASSQEYRPQETQYF. Written as DNA, the CDR3 is TGTGCCAGCAGCCAAGAATATAGGCCTCAAGAGACCCAGTACTTC.

DNA for the CDR3: TGTGCCAGCAGCTTAGTGGCGTTCCCGAACGCCTACAATGAGCAGTTCTTC. Its translation: CASSLVAFPNAYNEQFF. This chain joins TRBV7-2 and TRBJ2-1, with D hard to call. Germline V lookup: CDR1 SGHTA, CDR2 FQGNSA. V lost 1 base and J lost 2, with 15 bases in between. CDR3 length: 17 amino acids.

The V and J genes are TRBV19 and TRBJ1-2; 8 bases align to TRBD1. V lost 5 bases to trimming and J lost 2 bases; unmatched junction nucleotides: 10. This CDR3 contains 16 residues. From germline, CDR1 is LNHDA and CDR2 SQIVND (reference sequence). The CDR3 nucleotides read TGTGCCAGTAGTCTACAGGGGGGGAATATCAACTATGGCTACACCTTC. Its translation is CASSLQGGNINYGYTF.

The table lists this clone with a few counts. V is TRBV29-1 and J is TRBJ2-1; possibly TRBD2 for D (5 bases). The CDR3 is made up of 15 amino acids. CDR1 is SQVTM, CDR2 ANQGSEA, per germline. V gave up 7 bases and J gave up 2 bases, with 18 bases separating them. In DNA, the CDR3 is TGCAGCGCCCCGGGCGGGCAGCCGCCCTACAATGAGCAGTTCTTC. Amino acids: CSAPGGQPPYNEQFF.

V usage is TRBV11-3 and J usage is TRBJ2-5; D gene uncertain. Germline-derived CDR1 and CDR2 are SGHNT and YENEEA. Deletions cut 6 bases from V and 4 bases from J, with 15 bases between. This CDR3 comprises 14 residues. The CDR3 sequence: CASSKATALETQYF. The CDR3 coding sequence is TGTGCCAGCAGTAAAGCCACTGCTTTAGAGACCCAGTACTTC.

The V and J genes are TRBV28 and TRBJ2-5, with D unclear. V was cut by 1 base and J by 3 bases, with 6 bases left in between. Germline CDR1 reads MDHEN; CDR2 reads SYDVKM. This CDR3 comprises 13 residues. Here the CDR3 DNA reads TGTGCCAGCAGTTTATTAGGGAAAGAGACCCAGTACTTC. Translating it yields CASSLLGKETQYF.